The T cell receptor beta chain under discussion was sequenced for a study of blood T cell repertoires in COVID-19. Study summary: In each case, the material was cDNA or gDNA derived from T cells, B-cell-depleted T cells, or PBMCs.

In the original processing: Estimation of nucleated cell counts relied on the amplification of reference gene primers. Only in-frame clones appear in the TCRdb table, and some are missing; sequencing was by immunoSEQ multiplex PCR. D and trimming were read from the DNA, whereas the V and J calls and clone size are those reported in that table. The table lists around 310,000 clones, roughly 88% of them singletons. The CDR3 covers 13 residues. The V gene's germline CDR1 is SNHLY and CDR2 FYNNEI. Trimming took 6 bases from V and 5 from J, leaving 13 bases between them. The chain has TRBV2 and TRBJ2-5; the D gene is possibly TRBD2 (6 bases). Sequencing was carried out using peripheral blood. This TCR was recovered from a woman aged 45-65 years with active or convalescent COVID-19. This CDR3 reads CASRPGLTETQYF. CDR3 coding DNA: TGTGCCAGCAGGCCTGGACTAACGGAGACCCAGTACTTC.